A single TCR beta chain is shown here with its context. Which antigen it targets is not known. No much larger clone exists at a distance of one base, and base qualities are not known. This specimen's time point label, per the study, means: before neoadjuvant nivolumab. The patients had newly diagnosed stage II-IVA oral cavity squamous cell carcinoma and had not received any prior systemic or radiation treatment. The cohort was composed of patients with HPV-negative, locally advanced oral cavity squamous cell carcinoma. Peripheral blood mononuclear cells were analyzed directly and were not maintained or expanded in culture. The samples were drawn from a longitudinal correlative study tied to a single-arm phase II trial testing neoadjuvant nivolumab in oral cavity squamous cell carcinoma. Subject-matched pre- and post-treatment PBMCs and tumors from three responders and three non-responders were subjected to genomic DNA-based TCRbeta sequencing. Peripheral blood mononuclear cells were collected once before nivolumab treatment and again after treatment, at the time of surgery. The Maxwell RSC DNA from Cells kit was used to isolate genomic DNA from PBMCs.

For deep sequencing of PBMC libraries, mostly 450 to 500 ng of input genomic DNA was used, and six replicates were run per sample. TCRbeta libraries were prepared with the immunoSEQ hsTCRbeta kit according to the manufacturer's instructions. An Illumina NovaSeq 6000 S4 flow cell was used to sequence the final libraries, which had first been combined to 3 nM. The study's processing was this. The immunoSEQ Analyzer was used for raw data preprocessing and quality control. The analysis was limited to productive rearrangements, and each clonotype was defined by a unique CDR3 amino acid sequence. Repertoire clonality was estimated as the Gini-Simpson index, which was computed with the R package tcR. Gini indices were compared with Student's t test, and associations with tumor size change were assessed by Pearson correlation. Sourced from immuneACCESS, this table was stored by TCRdb with only in-frame sequences that have V and J called. A share of the clones is absent; for the studies checked, an unresolved V gene accounts for under half, and the remainder has no known explanation. The V and J calls and clone size come from that table; D and trimming were worked out from the DNA. For this sample the table gives tens of thousands of clones, of which around 83% were detected only once. Clones ranked in the top ten supply roughly 3.4% of the sample.

These data are taken from a study of neoadjuvant anti-PD-1 for oral cavity cancer (dated by TCRdb to the early 2020s). Regarding the research as a whole: Before curative-intent surgical resection, most patients were given three to four biweekly doses of nivolumab at 3 mg/kg. For patients who did not progress, a fourth nivolumab dose was given around day 43, followed by definitive surgical resection on days 50-56. Responders were defined as patients with complete response, partial response or stable disease by RECIST 1.1; non-responders were defined as patients with progression. The parent correlative cohort had roughly 12 patients and a response rate of roughly 32%. General findings and caveats noted by the study authors: Higher pretreatment blood Treg/Th17 ratios correlated with both higher pretreatment blood TCRbeta clonality and lower post-treatment tumor TCRbeta clonality. The TCR analyses had only a few patients in each response group, and the authors called for validation in larger cohorts. Within PBMCs, T cell clonality (Gini index) was significantly higher in non-responders than responders after neoadjuvant nivolumab.

Cut back by 5 bases and 4 bases, the V and J ends lie 11 bases apart. The CDR3 covers 13 residues, taking in both the cysteine and the phenylalanine. Only the CDR3 DNA stays, 39 bases, in frame from base 1. The CDR1 and CDR2 encoded by the germline V gene are SGHTA and FQGTGA. This receptor was taken from a person between 40 and 85 years old with oral cavity squamous cell carcinoma. Recombination linked TRBV7-3 to TRBJ1-1; TRBD1 is possibly the D segment (5 matching bases). The sample here was PBMCs, taken before nivolumab (anti-PD-1) treatment. The bases read TGTGCCAGCAGCCCACAGGAGGGCACTGAAGCTTTCTTT. Its translation is CASSPQEGTEAFF.